The source of this T cell receptor (beta chain) is a study of blood T cell repertoires in COVID-19. Study in general: The study drew acute and convalescent COVID-19 samples from the United States, Italy and Spain.

Assay used: immunoSEQ multiplex PCR; TCRdb lists only in-frame clones, some missing. The table includes roughly 150,000 clones, 89% detected once. Trimming shortened V by 11 bases and J by 0 bases, and 7 bases separated the two germline ends. CDR1 is LNHDA, CDR2 SQIVND, per germline (reference sequence). This CDR3 spans 12 amino acids. About this clone: At the DNA level, this CDR3 is encoded by other sequences in the same sample as well.

Specimen: peripheral blood. The sequence was obtained from a man aged 55-75 years with acute or convalescent COVID-19. The chain combines TRBV19 with TRBJ1-4, with a possible D match to TRBD1 (5 bases). CDR3 sequence reads: CASGATNEKLFF. Written as DNA, the CDR3 is TGTGCCTCGGGGGCAACTAATGAAAAACTGTTTTTT.